This T cell receptor (beta chain) is from a study of response to subunit inactivated influenza vaccine. V dropped 5 bases and J dropped 9 bases, with 11 bases sitting between them. The CDR3 has 12 residues. Germline assignment: CDR1 MNHEY and CDR2 SMNVEV (reference sequence). Regarding this clonotype: The antigen is not known.

Study results and limitations: New T cells are recruited in small numbers by each seasonal influenza vaccination, according to the authors' suggestion.

TCRdb reprocessed the RT-PCR reads via MiXCR and lists one record per CDR3 protein. Counted here are approximately 250,000 distinct CDR3 sequences, 9.5% to 15% occurring once; the ten biggest clones make up 7.8%. The receptor's source is a man over 45 who received an inactivated influenza vaccine. This material consisted of non-naive T cells sorted from PBMCs, taken roughly 2 weeks before vaccination. V usage is TRBV27 and J usage is TRBJ2-1, with D perhaps matching TRBD1 (5 bases). The DNA of the CDR3 is TGTGCCAGCAGTCATCCAGGGTTTGAGCAGTTCTTC. Protein sequence: CASSHPGFEQFF.